The present T cell receptor (beta chain) was sequenced within a study of T cell changes during pregnancy in multiple sclerosis. Profiling relied on immunoSEQ multiplex PCR, and the TCRdb table lists in-frame clones only, not all of them. Of about 65,000 clones in the sample, over 80% were seen once. CDR1 is SGHTA, CDR2 FQGNSA, per germline. CDR3 length: 12 amino acids. Trimming shortened V by 0 bases and J by 7 bases, and 7 bases separated the two germline ends. Sequenced material: CD8+ T cells from peripheral blood mononuclear cells, taken in the third trimester of pregnancy. V gene TRBV7-2 combines with J gene TRBJ2-7; D uncertain. The sequence derives from a female donor in good health, enrolled as a control in a pregnancy study. The CDR3, as DNA: TGTGCCAGCAGCTTAGCTGTCCCAGAGCAGTACTTC. Its protein is CASSLAVPEQYF. The full variable domain, in which reference TRBV7-2 and TRBJ2-7 provide the parts outside the CDR3, is GAGVSQSPSNKVTEKGKDVELRCDPISGHTALYWYRQSLGQGLEFLIYFQGNSAPDKSGLPSDRFSAERTGGSVSTLTIQRTQQEDSAVYLCASSLAVPEQYFGPGTRLTVT.